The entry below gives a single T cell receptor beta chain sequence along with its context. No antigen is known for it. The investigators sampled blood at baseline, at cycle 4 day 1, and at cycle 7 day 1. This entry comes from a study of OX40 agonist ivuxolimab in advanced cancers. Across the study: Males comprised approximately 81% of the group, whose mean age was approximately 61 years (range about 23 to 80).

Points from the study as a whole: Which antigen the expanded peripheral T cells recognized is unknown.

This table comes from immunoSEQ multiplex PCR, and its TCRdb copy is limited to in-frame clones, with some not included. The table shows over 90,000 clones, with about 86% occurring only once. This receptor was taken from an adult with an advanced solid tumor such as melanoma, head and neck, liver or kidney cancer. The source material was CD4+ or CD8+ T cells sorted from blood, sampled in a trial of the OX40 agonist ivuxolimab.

For the CDR3, the DNA is TGCGCCAGCAGTTATACAGGGGTAAGGAACACTGAAGCTTTCTTT. As protein: CASSYTGVRNTEAFF. V and J are TRBV5-1 and TRBJ1-1, with 7 bases fitting TRBD1. Germline CDR1 SGHRS, CDR2 YFSETQ. V lost 5 bases, J lost 1 base, and 8 bases stayed unmatched. The CDR3 spans 15 residues.